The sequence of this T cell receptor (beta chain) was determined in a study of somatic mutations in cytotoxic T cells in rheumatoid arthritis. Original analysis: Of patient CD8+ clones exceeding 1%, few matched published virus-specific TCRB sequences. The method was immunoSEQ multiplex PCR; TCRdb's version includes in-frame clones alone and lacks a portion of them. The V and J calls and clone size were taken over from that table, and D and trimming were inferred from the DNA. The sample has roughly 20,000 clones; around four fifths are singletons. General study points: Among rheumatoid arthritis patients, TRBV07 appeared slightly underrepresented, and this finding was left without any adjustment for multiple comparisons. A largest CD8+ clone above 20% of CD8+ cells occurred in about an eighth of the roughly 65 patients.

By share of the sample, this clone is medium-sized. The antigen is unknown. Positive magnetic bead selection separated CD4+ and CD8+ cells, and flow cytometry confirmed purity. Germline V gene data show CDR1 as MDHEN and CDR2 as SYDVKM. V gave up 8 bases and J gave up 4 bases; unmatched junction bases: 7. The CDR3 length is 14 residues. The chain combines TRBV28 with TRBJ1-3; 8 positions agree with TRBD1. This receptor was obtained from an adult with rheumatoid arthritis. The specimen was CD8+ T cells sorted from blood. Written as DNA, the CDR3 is TGTGCCAGCGGCAGACAGGGGATCGGAAACACCATATATTTT. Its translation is CASGRQGIGNTIYF.